Listed below are T cell receptor beta chains from one sample, sequenced in a study of tumor and adjacent non-tumor tissue in lung cancer. MiXCR was run by TCRdb on the multiplex PCR reads, yielding one entry per CDR3 protein. The sample has over 100,000 distinct CDR3 sequences; about 61% are singletons. Sample: distant non-tumor lung tissue. These receptors were collected from a man in his fifties or sixties with non-small cell lung cancer. The CDR3 runs from the conserved cysteine through the conserved F or W. The order of the fields is V gene, CDR3 protein.

TRBV4-2 | CASSGMGRLAEGIGQFF
TRBV29-1 | CSVSRGSYNEQFF
TRBV12-3/TRBV12-4 | CASTSVLANTGVLFF
TRBV6-1 | CASNEIRHAGQPQHF
TRBV6-2/TRBV6-3 | CASSTLTVYGYTF
TRBV20-1 | CSASPGQLNIQYF
TRBV29-1 | CCVESTGWSTEAYF
TRBV29-1 | CSVEGPAPYEQYF
TRBV12-3/TRBV12-4 | CASPKEAEVPGELFF
TRBV11-1 | CASSLARRGNTEAFF
TRBV12-3/TRBV12-4 | CASSFSLGLRGTDTQYF
TRBV12-3/TRBV12-4 | CACSSDRRNQPQHF
TRBV6-5 | CASSYSFGELTRDLFF
TRBV5-4 | CASSFRQVRNEQFF
TRBV7-8 | CASSPRDRGSYEQYF
TRBV4-3 | CASSPSLDRETKFF
TRBV20-1 | CSAGGATYNEQFF
TRBV4-2 | CASSQGGEYEQYF
TRBV6-5 | CANSNRQGFYGYTF
TRBV20-1 | CSATKTSYGYTF
TRBV6-2/TRBV6-3 | CVSSSFGLYGYTF
TRBV12-3/TRBV12-4 | CASSLMRERSSVQFF